The present entry profiles one TCR beta chain with its context. Its matching antigen is unknown. The entry originates in a study of T cells in Graves' hyperthyroidism and ophthalmopathy. The TCR beta CDR3 regions underwent amplification using RNA transcripts as the source. An initial round of RT-PCR targeting the TCR CDR3 relied on the HTBI primer set. TCRdb processed the multiplex PCR reads anew with MiXCR; each CDR3 protein has one entry. The table includes a few hundred thousand distinct CDR3 sequences, 22% detected once. Regarding the study as a whole: Ophthalmopathy got predicted by the model a median about six months before its onset.

The V end was cut by 0 bases, the J end by 5 bases, with 13 bases between. Germline V gene data show CDR1 as LGHDT and CDR2 as YNNKEL (reference sequence). The CDR3 covers 16 residues. The receptor was derived from a woman in her seventies with Graves' ophthalmopathy. The chain combines TRBV3-1 with TRBJ2-2; D tentatively reads TRBD1 or TRBD2 (5 bases each). What was sequenced was blood. The CDR3: CASSQDSRWGTGELFF. The CDR3 DNA is TGTGCCAGCAGCCAAGATTCCCGGTGGGGGACCGGGGAGCTGTTTTTT.